The T cell receptor (beta chain) described here comes from a study of blood T cell repertoires in COVID-19. Whole-study context: Researchers got acute and convalescent COVID-19 samples from the United States, Italy and Spain. The cDNA or gDNA used as material had been derived from T cells, B-cell-depleted T cells, or PBMCs.

How the authors handled the data: How many nucleated cells were present was estimated from reference gene primer amplification. The repertoire was sequenced with immunoSEQ multiplex PCR; TCRdb's copy has only in-frame clones and lacks some. V and J calls and clone size are those listed in that table; D and trimming were worked out from the DNA. Among approximately 98,000 clones listed, about 90% were seen once. The ends lost 6 bases at V and 8 bases at J; junction bases unmatched: 6. Germline lookup yields CDR1 MNHEY and CDR2 SVGAGI. The CDR3 is 13 residues long. This chain connects TRBV6-5 to TRBJ1-2, with TRBD1 identical over 10 bases. The material sequenced was peripheral blood. The source is a human donor in a cohort sampled during active COVID-19. The CDR3 here is CASSPGTGVGYTF. The CDR3 DNA follows: TGTGCCAGCAGCCCCGGGACAGGGGTAGGCTACACCTTC.